This T cell receptor (beta chain) was observed in a study of cytomegalovirus exposure and HLA in healthy donors. Points from the study as a whole: TCR beta chains numbering some 160 were designated cytomegalovirus-associated.

The CDR3 spans 12 residues. V was trimmed by 6 bases and J by 6 bases, leaving 11 bases between them. Per the germline V gene, CDR1 is MDHEN and CDR2 is SYDVKM. About this clone: What it binds is not known.

The study ran its PCR with 60 Vbeta and 13 Jbeta primers. The table came from immunoSEQ multiplex PCR; TCRdb's copy has only in-frame clones and leaves some out. Altogether 99,000 or so clones are present, around 80% being singletons, with the ten largest covering more than 1.5%. The material sequenced was PBMCs. This receptor was identified in a middle-aged woman in good health and CMV-seronegative. The V gene is TRBV28, the J gene TRBJ1-2, with D unresolved. This CDR3 reads CASRIAGNGYTF. DNA of the CDR3: TGTGCCAGCAGAATCGCGGGAAATGGCTACACCTTC.